Listed here are 3 T cell receptor beta chains from one sample, sequenced in a study of T-cell memory formation after mild COVID-19. TCRdb passed the 5' RACE reads through MiXCR, listing each CDR3 protein once. Of roughly 500,000 distinct CDR3 sequences listed, about a fifth are singletons. Material: PBMCs or a T cell subset sorted from them (not recorded which). The origin of the receptors is an adult woman who had mild COVID-19 (a few samples of this study predate the infection). Cell type and time point are not known.

CDR3 region: CASRRQGTSFEQYF. In DNA, the CDR3 is TGTGCCAGCAGAAGACAGGGAACTTCGTTCGAGCAGTACTTC. The chain carries TRBV21-1 and TRBJ2-7; the table's D call of TRBD1 was not tested on the DNA. TRBV21-1 is flagged as a pseudogene. This CDR3 comprises 14 residues.

The rearrangement uses TRBV12-3 or TRBV12-4 and TRBJ2-7; D possibly uses TRBD1 or TRBD2 (5 bases each). CDR3 length: 15 amino acids. V was pared by 3 bases and J by 0 bases, with 12 bases between. The CDR3 sequence is CASSFWGSVSYEQYF. CDR3 DNA sequence: TGTGCCAGCAGTTTTTGGGGGTCTGTCTCCTACGAGCAGTACTTC.

This rearrangement joins TRBV6-5 to TRBJ1-1, with no clear D. Germline loops: CDR1 MNHEY, CDR2 SVGAGI. V dropped 4 bases and J dropped 4 bases, with 16 bases sitting between them. The CDR3 spans 15 residues. The CDR3 sequence is CASSWQLARATEAFF. The CDR3 DNA reads as TGTGCCAGCAGTTGGCAACTCGCACGGGCCACTGAAGCTTTCTTT.